This TCR beta chain was sequenced for a study of early T cells in non-severe SARS-CoV-2 infection. Individual cDNA molecules were tagged with unique molecular identifiers. From the 5' RACE reads, TCRdb called clonotypes with MiXCR, one entry per CDR3 protein. The table has about 110,000 distinct CDR3 sequences, roughly an eighth seen once. This clonotype was observed many times. V lost 6 bases and J lost 3, with 12 bases in between. This CDR3 is 13 amino acids long. CDR1 and CDR2 from the germline V gene are SQVTM and ANQGSEA. Sequencing was done on a sample of whole blood. This chain joins TRBV29-1 and TRBJ2-1, with D possibly being TRBD1 (6 bases). This TCR derives from an adult who was a healthcare worker with PCR-confirmed SARS-CoV-2 infection or an uninfected control (not recorded which). CDR3 nucleotides: TGCAGCGTCGACAAGGACAGCTACAATGAGCAGTTCTTC. Encoded protein: CSVDKDSYNEQFF.